This entry describes one T cell receptor (beta chain). This sample is drawn from a study of control samples from healthy donors and cancer patients. Method: immunoSEQ multiplex PCR; TCRdb's copy keeps in-frame clones and lacks some. The sample yields 260,000 or so clones, 82% seen once. The CDR3 spans 13 residues. Trimming took 8 bases from V and 6 from J, leaving 16 bases between them. CDR1 is SEHNR, CDR2 FQNEAQ, per germline (reference sequence). This sequence originates from an older woman with lung cancer. The chain uses TRBV7-9 and TRBJ1-1; D remains ambiguous. What was sequenced was PBMCs. The CDR3 sequence is CASCSQELSEAFF. CDR3 bases: TGTGCCAGCTGCTCTCAGGAACTTTCTGAAGCTTTCTTT.